This T cell receptor beta chain originates from a study of T cell changes during pregnancy in multiple sclerosis. CDR1 DFQATT and CDR2 SNEGSKA come from the germline V gene (reference sequence). The CDR3 is 11 amino acids. The junction had 1 base not matched to a gene; V was cut back by 4 bases and J by 6 bases. TCRdb's copy holds only in-frame clones and misses some; the assay was immunoSEQ multiplex PCR. The sample yields fewer than 85,000 clones, approximately 92% seen once. The sequence was collected from a female donor with multiple sclerosis, enrolled in a pregnancy study. The specimen comprised peripheral blood, sampled before pregnancy. The chain carries TRBV20-1 and TRBJ1-2, with 8 nucleotides matching TRBD1. This chain's CDR3 is CSATGGDGYTF. Written as DNA, the CDR3 is TGCAGTGCTACAGGGGGCGATGGCTACACCTTC.